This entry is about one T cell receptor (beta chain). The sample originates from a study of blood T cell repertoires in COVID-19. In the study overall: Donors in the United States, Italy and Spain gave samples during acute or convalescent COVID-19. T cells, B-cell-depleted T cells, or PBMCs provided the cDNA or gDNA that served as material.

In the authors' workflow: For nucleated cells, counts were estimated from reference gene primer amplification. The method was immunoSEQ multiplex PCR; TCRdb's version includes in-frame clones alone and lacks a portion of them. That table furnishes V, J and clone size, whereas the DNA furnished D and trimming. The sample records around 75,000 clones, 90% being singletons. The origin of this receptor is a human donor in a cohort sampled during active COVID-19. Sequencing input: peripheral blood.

The CDR3 loop reads CASSHDSGGYEKLFF. The CDR3 coding sequence is TGTGCCAGCAGCCATGATTCGGGGGGTTATGAAAAACTGTTTTTT. V gene TRBV7-9 combines with J gene TRBJ1-4, with D perhaps matching TRBD1 (5 bases). Trimming left V 5 bases short and J 6 bases short, with 16 bases between. Germline V gene data show CDR1 as SEHNR and CDR2 as FQNEAQ (reference sequence). The CDR3 extends over 15 amino acids. The full variable domain, rest sourced from reference TRBV7-9 and TRBJ1-4, is DTGVSQNPRHKITKRGQNVTFRCDPISEHNRLYWYRQTLGQGPEFLTYFQNEAQLEKSRLLSDRFSAERPKGSFSTLEIQRTEQGDSAMYLCASSHDSGGYEKLFFGSGTQLSVL.